Detailed here is one T cell receptor beta chain. This sample is drawn from a study of blood T cell repertoires in COVID-19. Across the study: The United States, Italy and Spain provided the acute and convalescent COVID-19 samples. In each case, the material was cDNA or gDNA derived from T cells, B-cell-depleted T cells, or PBMCs.

Original handling: Amplified reference gene primers provided the basis for estimating nucleated cell counts. The table came from immunoSEQ multiplex PCR; TCRdb's copy has only in-frame clones and leaves some out. Clone size and V and J calls were adopted from that table, with D and trimming inferred from the DNA. The sample contains just over 95,000 clones, about nine tenths of which appear only once. This TCR derives from a man aged 55 to 70 with acute or convalescent COVID-19. Source material: peripheral blood.

The chain's CDR3 is CASRRQVTSNQPQHF. The CDR3 DNA is TGTGCCAGCAGGCGACAGGTGACGAGCAATCAGCCCCAGCATTTT. V is TRBV28 and J is TRBJ1-5; possible D gene TRBD1, 6 bases. The CDR3 is made up of 15 amino acids. Germline V CDR1 and CDR2: MDHEN, SYDVKM. Trimming took 6 bases from V and 1 from J, leaving 13 bases between them.